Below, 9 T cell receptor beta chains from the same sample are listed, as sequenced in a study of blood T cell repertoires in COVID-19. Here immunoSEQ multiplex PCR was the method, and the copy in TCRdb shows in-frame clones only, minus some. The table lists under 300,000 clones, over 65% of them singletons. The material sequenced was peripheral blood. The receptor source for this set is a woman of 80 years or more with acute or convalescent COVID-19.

CDR3 loop: CASGPGNSYNEQFF. For the CDR3, the DNA is TGCGCCAGCGGCCCAGGGAATTCCTACAATGAGCAGTTCTTC. The chain is built from TRBV5-1 and TRBJ2-1, with a possible D match to TRBD1 (5 bases). Germline assignment: CDR1 SGHRS and CDR2 YFSETQ. The CDR3 runs to 14 residues. Trimming cost V 7 bases and J 1 base, with 12 bases left between them.

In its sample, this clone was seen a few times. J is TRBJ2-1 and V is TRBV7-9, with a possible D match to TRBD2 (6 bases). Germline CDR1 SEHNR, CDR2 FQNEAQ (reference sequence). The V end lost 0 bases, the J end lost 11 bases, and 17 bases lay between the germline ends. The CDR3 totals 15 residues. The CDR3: CASSLAGAGFFQQFF. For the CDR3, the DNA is TGTGCCAGCAGCTTAGCGGGAGCGGGTTTTTTTCAGCAGTTCTTC.

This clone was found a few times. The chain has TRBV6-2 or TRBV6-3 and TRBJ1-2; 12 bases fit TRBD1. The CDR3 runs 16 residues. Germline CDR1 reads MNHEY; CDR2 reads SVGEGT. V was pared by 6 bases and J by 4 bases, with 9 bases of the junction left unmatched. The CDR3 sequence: CASSSPGQGAVYGYTF. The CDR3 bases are TGTGCCAGCAGCTCACCGGGACAGGGGGCAGTCTATGGCTACACCTTC.

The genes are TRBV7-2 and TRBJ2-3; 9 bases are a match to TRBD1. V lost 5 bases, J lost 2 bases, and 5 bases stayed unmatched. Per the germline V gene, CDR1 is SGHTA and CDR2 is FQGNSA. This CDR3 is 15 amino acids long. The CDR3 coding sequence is TGTGCCAGCAGCCCCAGGACAGGGGTCACAGATACGCAGTATTTT. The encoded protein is CASSPRTGVTDTQYF. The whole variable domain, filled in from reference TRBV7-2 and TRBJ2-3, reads GAGVSQSPSNKVTEKGKDVELRCDPISGHTALYWYRQSLGQGLEFLIYFQGNSAPDKSGLPSDRFSAERTGGSVSTLTIQRTQQEDSAVYLCASSPRTGVTDTQYFGPGTRLTVL.

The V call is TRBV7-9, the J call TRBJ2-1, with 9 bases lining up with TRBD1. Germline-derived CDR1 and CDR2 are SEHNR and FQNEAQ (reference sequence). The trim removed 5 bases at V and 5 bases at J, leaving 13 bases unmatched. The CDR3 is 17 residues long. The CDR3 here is CASSRLPGQGVHNEQFF. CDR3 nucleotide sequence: TGTGCCAGCAGCCGCCTGCCGGGACAGGGTGTCCACAATGAGCAGTTCTTC.

The CDR3 protein is CASSQVGQGMYEQYF. The CDR3, as DNA: TGTGCCAGCAGCCAAGTGGGACAGGGGATGTACGAGCAGTACTTC. This chain links TRBV16 with TRBJ2-7, with 10 nucleotides matching TRBD1. Germline-derived CDR1 and CDR2 are KGHSY and FQNENV. CDR3 length: 15 residues. V was pared by 2 bases and J by 4 bases, with 5 bases of the junction left unmatched.

Here the CDR3 DNA reads TGCGCCAGCAGCCGCTCAGGCTCAGGTTCACCCCTCCACTTT. Translating gives CASSRSGSGSPLHF. J is TRBJ1-6 and V is TRBV4-3; D gene unclear. The V end was cut by 4 bases, the J end by 9 bases, with 13 bases between. CDR3 size: 14 residues. Germline CDR1 is LGHNA and CDR2 is YSLEER.

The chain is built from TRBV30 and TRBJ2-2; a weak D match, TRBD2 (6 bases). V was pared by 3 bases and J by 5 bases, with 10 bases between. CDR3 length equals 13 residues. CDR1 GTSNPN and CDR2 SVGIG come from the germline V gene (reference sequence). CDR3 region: CAWRRGGTGELFF. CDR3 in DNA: TGTGCCTGGAGGCGGGGAGGAACCGGGGAGCTGTTTTTT. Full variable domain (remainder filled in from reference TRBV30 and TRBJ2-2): SQTIHQWPATLVQPVGSPLSLECTVEGTSNPNLYWYRQAAGRGLQLLFYSVGIGQISSEVPQNLSASRPQDRQFILSSKKLLLSDSGFYLCAWRRGGTGELFFGEGSRLTVL.

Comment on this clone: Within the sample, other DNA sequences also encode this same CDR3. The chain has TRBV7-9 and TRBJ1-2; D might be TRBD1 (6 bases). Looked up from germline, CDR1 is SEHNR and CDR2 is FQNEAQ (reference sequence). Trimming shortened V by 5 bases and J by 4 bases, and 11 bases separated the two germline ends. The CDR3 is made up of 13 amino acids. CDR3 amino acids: CASSPQDSYGYTF. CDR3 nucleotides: TGTGCCAGCAGCCCCCAGGACAGCTATGGCTACACCTTC. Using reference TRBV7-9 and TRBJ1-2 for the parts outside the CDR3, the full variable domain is DTGVSQNPRHKITKRGQNVTFRCDPISEHNRLYWYRQTLGQGPEFLTYFQNEAQLEKSRLLSDRFSAERPKGSFSTLEIQRTEQGDSAMYLCASSPQDSYGYTFGSGTRLTVV.